This TCR beta chain was documented in a study of CD8 T cells in Susac syndrome. Reverse transcription of about 0.5 to 1 ug RNA used random hexamers. TCRdb reanalysed the immunoSEQ multiplex PCR reads using MiXCR and keeps one entry per CDR3 protein. The sample records 120,000 to 150,000 distinct CDR3 sequences, roughly 94% being singletons. Germline V gene lookup returns CDR1 LNHDA and CDR2 SQIVND (reference sequence). CDR3 length: 16 amino acids. V was clipped by 6 bases and J by 8 bases; unmatched bases: 14. This clonotype was obtained from a human donor in good health. The sample was CD4+ T cells from PBMCs. The V gene is TRBV19, the J gene TRBJ2-2, with 8 positions matching TRBD2. The DNA for the CDR3 is TGTGCCAGTAGCCTGGGGGTAGCGGGACTGACTGGGGAGCTGTTTTTT. It codes for CASSLGVAGLTGELFF. Using reference TRBV19 and TRBJ2-2 for the parts outside the CDR3, the full variable domain is DGGITQSPKYLFRKEGQNVTLSCEQNLNHDAMYWYRQDPGQGLRLIYYSQIVNDFQKGDIAEGYSVSREKKESFPLTVTSAQKNPTAFYLCASSLGVAGLTGELFFGEGSRLTVL.